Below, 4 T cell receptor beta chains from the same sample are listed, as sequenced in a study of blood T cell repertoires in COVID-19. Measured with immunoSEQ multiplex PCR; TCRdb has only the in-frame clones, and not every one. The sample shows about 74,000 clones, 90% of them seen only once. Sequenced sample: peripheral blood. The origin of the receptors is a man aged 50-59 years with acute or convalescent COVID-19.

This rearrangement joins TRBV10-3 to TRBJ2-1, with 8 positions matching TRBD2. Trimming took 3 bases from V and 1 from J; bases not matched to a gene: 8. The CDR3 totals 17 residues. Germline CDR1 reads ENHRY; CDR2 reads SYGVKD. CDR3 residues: CAISEGQASGSYNEQFF. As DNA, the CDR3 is TGTGCCATCAGTGAAGGTCAGGCTAGCGGGTCCTACAATGAGCAGTTCTTC.

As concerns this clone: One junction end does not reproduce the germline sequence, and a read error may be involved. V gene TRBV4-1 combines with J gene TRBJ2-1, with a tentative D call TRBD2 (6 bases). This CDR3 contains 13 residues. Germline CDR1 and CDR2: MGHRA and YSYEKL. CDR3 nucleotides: TGCGCCAGCAGCCAAAGGGAGGATACAGAGCTGTTCTTC. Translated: CASSQREDTELFF.

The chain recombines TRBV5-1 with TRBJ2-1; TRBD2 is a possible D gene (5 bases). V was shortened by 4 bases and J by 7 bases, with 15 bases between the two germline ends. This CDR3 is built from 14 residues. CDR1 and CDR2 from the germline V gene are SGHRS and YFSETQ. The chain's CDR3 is CASSTGIIRNEQFF. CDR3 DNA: TGCGCCAGCAGCACCGGGATTATTAGGAATGAGCAGTTCTTC.

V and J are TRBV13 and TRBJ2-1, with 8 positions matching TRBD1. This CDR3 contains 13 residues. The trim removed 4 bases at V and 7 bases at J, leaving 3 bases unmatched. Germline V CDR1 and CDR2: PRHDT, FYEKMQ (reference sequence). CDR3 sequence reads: CASSSTGGNEQFF. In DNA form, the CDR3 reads TGTGCCAGCAGCTCTACAGGGGGTAATGAGCAGTTCTTC. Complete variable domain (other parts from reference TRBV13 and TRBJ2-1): AAGVIQSPRHLIKEKRETATLKCYPIPRHDTVYWYQQGPGQDPQFLISFYEKMQSDKGSIPDRFSAQQFSDYHSELNMSSLELGDSALYFCASSSTGGNEQFFGPGTRLTVL.